The clone carrying this T cell receptor beta chain appeared a single time. The antigen remains unidentified. Germline V CDR1 and CDR2: SGHDT, YYEEEE. After removal of 3 bases from V and 3 bases from J, the junction contained 7 bases not matched to a gene. The CDR3 length is 15 residues. The entry originates in a study of T cell responses to AZD1222 COVID-19 vaccine. Overall study results and limits: Epitopes outside B.1.351 and B.1.1.7 mutated regions reportedly drew nearly half of spike TCRs. Regions 160-218 and 743-854 held dominance among vaccine-associated CD4 TCRs, which spanned spike.

Measured with immunoSEQ multiplex PCR; TCRdb has only the in-frame clones, and not every one. The data contain roughly 79,000 clones, roughly 94% of them seen just once; the ten biggest clones take up approximately 7%. The material sequenced was peripheral blood, taken on day 0 of MenACWY control vaccination. The clonotype was recovered from an adult in good health. V and J are TRBV5-6 and TRBJ2-7, with 9 bases that match TRBD1. The DNA of the CDR3 is TGTGCCAGCAGCTGGCCGGGACAGGGAATCTACGAGCAGTACTTC. Its translation: CASSWPGQGIYEQYF.